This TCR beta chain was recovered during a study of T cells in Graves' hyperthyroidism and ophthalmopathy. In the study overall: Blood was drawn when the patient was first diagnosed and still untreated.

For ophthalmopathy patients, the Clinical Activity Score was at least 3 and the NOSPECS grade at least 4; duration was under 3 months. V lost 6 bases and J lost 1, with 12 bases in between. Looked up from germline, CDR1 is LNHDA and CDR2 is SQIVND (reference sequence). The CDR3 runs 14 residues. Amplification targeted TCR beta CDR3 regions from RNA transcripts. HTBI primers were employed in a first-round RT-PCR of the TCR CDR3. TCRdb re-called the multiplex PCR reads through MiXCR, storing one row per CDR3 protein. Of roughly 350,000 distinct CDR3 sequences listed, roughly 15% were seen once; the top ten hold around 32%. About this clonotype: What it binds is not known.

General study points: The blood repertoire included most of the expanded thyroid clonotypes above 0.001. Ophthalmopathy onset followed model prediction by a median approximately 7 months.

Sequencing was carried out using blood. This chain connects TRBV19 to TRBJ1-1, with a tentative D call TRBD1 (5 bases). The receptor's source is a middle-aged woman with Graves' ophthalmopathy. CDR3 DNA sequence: TGTGCCAGTAGAAGGGGTGACACGAACACTGAAGCTTTCTTT. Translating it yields CASRRGDTNTEAFF.